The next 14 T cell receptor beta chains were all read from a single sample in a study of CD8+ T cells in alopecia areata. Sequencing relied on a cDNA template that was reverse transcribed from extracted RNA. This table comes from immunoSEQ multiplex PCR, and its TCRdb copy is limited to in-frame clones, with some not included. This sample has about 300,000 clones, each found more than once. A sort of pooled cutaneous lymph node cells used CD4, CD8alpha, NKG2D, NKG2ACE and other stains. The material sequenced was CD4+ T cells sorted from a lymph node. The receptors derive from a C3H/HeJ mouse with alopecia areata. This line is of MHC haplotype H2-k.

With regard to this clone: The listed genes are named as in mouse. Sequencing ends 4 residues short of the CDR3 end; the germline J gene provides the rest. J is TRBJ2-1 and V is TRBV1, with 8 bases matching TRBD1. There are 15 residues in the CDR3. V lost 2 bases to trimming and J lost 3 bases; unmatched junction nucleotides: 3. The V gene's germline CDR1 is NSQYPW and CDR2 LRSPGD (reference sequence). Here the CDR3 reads CTCSAQGAGYAEQFF. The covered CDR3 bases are TGCACCTGCAGTGCACAGGGGGCGGGCTATGCT. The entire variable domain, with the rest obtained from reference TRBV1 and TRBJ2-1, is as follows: VTLLEQNPRWRLVPRGQAVNLRCILKNSQYPWMSWYQQDLQKQLQWLFTLRSPGDKEVKSLPGADYLATRVTDTELRLQVANMSQGRTLYCTCSAQGAGYAEQFFGPGTRLTVL.

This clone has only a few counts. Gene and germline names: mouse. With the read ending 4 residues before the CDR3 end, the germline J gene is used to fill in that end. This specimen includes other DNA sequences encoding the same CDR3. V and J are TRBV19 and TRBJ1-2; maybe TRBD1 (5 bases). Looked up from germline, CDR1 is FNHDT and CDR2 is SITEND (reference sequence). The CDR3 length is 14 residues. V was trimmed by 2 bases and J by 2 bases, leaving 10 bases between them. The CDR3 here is CASSMGGANSDYTF. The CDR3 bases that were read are TGTGCCAGCAGTATGGGGGGTGCGAACTCC. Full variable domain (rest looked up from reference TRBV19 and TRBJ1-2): GGIITQTPKFLIGQEGQKLTLKCQQNFNHDTMYWYRQDSGKGLRLIYYSITENDLQKGDLSEGYDASREKKSSFSLTVTSAQKNEMAVFLCASSMGGANSDYTFGSGTRLLVI.

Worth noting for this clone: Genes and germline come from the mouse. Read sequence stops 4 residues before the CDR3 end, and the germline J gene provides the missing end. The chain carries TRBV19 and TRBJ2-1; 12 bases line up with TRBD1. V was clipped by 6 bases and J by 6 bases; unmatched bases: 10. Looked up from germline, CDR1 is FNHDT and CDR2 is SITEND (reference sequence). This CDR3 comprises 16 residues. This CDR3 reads CASTPSRDRGLAEQFF. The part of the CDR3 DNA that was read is TGTGCCAGCACCCCAAGCCGGGACAGGGGGCTTGCT. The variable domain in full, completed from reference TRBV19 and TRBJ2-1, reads GGIITQTPKFLIGQEGQKLTLKCQQNFNHDTMYWYRQDSGKGLRLIYYSITENDLQKGDLSEGYDASREKKSSFSLTVTSAQKNEMAVFLCASTPSRDRGLAEQFFGPGTRLTVL.

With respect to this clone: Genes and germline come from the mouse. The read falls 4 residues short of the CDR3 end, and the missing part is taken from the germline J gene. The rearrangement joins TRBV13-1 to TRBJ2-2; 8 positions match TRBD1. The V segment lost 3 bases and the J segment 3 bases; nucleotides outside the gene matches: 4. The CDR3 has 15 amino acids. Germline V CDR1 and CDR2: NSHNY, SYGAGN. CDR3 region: CASSAGGAYTGQLYF. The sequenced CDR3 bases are TGTGCCAGCAGTGCAGGGGGCGCGTACACCGGG.

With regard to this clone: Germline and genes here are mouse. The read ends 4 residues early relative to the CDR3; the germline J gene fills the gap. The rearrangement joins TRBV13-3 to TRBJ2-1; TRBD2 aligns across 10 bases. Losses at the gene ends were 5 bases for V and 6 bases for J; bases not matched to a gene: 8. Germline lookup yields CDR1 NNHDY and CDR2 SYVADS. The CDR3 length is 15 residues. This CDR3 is CASRIGLGGLAEQFF. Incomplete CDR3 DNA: TGTGCCAGCAGGATAGGGCTGGGGGGGCTTGCT.

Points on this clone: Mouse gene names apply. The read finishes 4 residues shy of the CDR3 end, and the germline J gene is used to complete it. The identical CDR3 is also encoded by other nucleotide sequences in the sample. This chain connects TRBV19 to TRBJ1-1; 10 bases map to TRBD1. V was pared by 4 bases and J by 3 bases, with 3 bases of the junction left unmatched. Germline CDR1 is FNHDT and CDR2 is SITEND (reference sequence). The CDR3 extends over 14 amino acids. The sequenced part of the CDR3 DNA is TGTGCCAGCAGTGACAGGGGGCTAGACACA. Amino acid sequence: CASSDRGLDT. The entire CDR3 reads CASSDRGLDTEVFF.

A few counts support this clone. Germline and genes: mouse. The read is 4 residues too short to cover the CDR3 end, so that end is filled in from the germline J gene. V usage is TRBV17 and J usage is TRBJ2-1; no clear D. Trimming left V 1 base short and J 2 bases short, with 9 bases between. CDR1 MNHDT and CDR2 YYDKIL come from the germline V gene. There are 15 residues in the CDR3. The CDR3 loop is CASSRGSPYYAEQFF. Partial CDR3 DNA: TGTGCTAGCAGTAGAGGCAGCCCCTACTATGCT.

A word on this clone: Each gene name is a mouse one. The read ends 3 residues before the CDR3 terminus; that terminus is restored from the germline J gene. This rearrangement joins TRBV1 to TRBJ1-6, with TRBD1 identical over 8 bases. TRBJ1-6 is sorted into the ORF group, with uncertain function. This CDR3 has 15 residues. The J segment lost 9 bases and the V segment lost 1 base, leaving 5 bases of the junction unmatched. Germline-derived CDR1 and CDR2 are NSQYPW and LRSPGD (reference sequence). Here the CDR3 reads CTCSAARGRGSPLYF. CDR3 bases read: TGCACCTGCAGTGCAGCCAGGGGGCGCGGTTCGCCC.

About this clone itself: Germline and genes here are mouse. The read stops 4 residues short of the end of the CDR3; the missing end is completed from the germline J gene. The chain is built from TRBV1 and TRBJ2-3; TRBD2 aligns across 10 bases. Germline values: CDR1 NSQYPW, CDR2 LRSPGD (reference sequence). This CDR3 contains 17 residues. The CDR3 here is CTCSASRLGGSGETLYF. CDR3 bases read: TGCACCTGCAGTGCTTCCAGACTGGGGGGATCAGGAGAA.

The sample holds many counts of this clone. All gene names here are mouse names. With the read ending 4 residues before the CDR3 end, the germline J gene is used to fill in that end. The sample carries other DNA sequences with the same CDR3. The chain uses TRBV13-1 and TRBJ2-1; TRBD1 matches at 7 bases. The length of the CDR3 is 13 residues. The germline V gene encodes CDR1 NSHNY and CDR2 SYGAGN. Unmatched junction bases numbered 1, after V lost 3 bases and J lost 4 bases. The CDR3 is CASSGDRYAEQFF. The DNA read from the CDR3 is TGTGCCAGCAGTGGGGACAGATATGCT.

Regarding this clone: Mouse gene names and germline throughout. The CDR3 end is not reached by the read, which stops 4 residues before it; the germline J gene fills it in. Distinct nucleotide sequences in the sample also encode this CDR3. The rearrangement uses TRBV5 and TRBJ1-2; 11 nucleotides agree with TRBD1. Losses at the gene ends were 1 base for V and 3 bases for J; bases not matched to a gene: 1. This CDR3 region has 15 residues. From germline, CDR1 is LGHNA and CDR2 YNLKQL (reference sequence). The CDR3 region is CASSQGTGGDSDYTF. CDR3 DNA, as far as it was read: TGTGCCAGCAGCCAAGGGACAGGGGGCGACTCC.

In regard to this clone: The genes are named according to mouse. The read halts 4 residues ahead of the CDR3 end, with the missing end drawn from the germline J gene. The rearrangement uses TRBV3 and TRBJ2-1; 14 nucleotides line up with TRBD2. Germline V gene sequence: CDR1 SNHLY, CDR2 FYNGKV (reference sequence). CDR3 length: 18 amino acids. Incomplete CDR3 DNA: TGTGCCAGCAGCTTAGGACCGGGACTGGGGGGGCGCCAGGCT. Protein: CASSLGPGLGGRQA. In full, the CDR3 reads CASSLGPGLGGRQAEQFF.

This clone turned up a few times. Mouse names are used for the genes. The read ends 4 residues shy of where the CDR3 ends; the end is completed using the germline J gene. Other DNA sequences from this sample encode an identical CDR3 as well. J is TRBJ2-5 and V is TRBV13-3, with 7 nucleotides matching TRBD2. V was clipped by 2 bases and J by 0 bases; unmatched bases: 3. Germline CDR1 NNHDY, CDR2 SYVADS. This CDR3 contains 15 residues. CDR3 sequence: CASSELGVNQDTQYF. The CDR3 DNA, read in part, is TGTGCCAGCAGTGAGCTGGGGGTTAACCAAGAC. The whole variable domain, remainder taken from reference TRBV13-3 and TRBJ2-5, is EAAVTQSPRSKVAVTGGKVTLSCHQTNNHDYMYWYRQDTGHGLRLIHYSYVADSTEKGDIPDGYKASRPSQENFSLILELASLSQTAVYFCASSELGVNQDTQYFGPGTRLLVL.

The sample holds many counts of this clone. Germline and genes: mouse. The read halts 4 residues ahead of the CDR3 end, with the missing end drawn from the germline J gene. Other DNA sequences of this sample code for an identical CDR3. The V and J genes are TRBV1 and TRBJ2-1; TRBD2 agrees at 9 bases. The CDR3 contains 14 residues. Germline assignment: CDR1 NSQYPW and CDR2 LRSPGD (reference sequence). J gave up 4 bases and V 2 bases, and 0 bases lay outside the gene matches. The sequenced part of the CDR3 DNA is TGCACCTGCAGTGCACTGGGGGGGTATGCT. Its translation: CTCSALGGYA. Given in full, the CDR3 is CTCSALGGYAEQFF. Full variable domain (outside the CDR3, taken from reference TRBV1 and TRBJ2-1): VTLLEQNPRWRLVPRGQAVNLRCILKNSQYPWMSWYQQDLQKQLQWLFTLRSPGDKEVKSLPGADYLATRVTDTELRLQVANMSQGRTLYCTCSALGGYAEQFFGPGTRLTVL.